The rows below give T cell receptor beta chains drawn from one sample of a study of T cells in Graves' hyperthyroidism and ophthalmopathy. Using its own MiXCR run on the multiplex PCR reads, TCRdb lists one record per CDR3 protein. The repertoire holds approximately 620,000 distinct CDR3 sequences, with around 14% as singletons. The sample taken for sequencing was blood. The receptors originated from a woman between 25 and 40 years old with Graves' hyperthyroidism that later progressed to Graves' ophthalmopathy. CDR3s include the opening cysteine and the closing phenylalanine or tryptophan. Fields, in order: D gene, V gene, J gene, clone size, CDR3 DNA, CDR3 protein. The D gene is left open where the match is weak. Rows give clone size only sometimes, using once, few, many, or a class for an expanded clone.

-	TRBV3-1	TRBJ2-7	many	TGTGCCAGCAGCCAGGGCGCAGACGAGCAGTACTTC	CASSQGADEQYF
-	TRBV6-2/TRBV6-3	TRBJ2-1	many	TGTGCCAGCACCAACCCCCCCAGGTGGAACAATGAGCAGTTCTTC	CASTNPPRWNNEQFF
-	TRBV18	TRBJ1-1	few	TGTGCCAGCTCACCACCGATTAGGACAGTCACTGAAGCTTTCTTT	CASSPPIRTVTEAFF
-	TRBV12-3/TRBV12-4	TRBJ1-1	many	TGTGCCAGCAGTTTTTGGGACACTGAAGCTTTCTTT	CASSFWDTEAFF
TRBD2	TRBV7-3	TRBJ2-3	-	TGTGCCAGCAGCGCCATGGGGACTAGCGGGAGCGGAGATACGCAGTATTTT	CASSAMGTSGSGDTQYF
-	TRBV6-1	TRBJ1-1	many	TGTGCCAGCAGCCACCGAGTTTCACCGAACACTGAAGCTTTCTTT	CASSHRVSPNTEAFF
-	TRBV6-5	TRBJ2-7	many	TGTGCCAGCAGTTACTCGAAGTCCTGGAGCTCCTACGAGCAGTACTTC	CASSYSKSWSSYEQYF
-	TRBV13	TRBJ2-1	-	TGTGCCAGCAGCTTATCCCCCTGGCGCTCATCCCGATTGAGCTCCTACAATGAGCAGTTCTTC	CASSLSPWRSSRLSSYNEQFF
TRBD2	TRBV11-2	TRBJ2-1	many	TGTGCCAGCAGCTTAGAGCCTACGGGGGAGGGTAGGGTTGAGCAGTTCTTC	CASSLEPTGEGRVEQFF
-	TRBV24-1	TRBJ1-5	many	TGTGCCACCCTCACGGGCTTTAATCAGCCCCAGCATTTT	CATLTGFNQPQHF
-	TRBV4-1	TRBJ2-5	-	TGCGCCAGCAGCCAGGAGCCGTACCAAGAGACCCAGTACTTC	CASSQEPYQETQYF
-	TRBV15	TRBJ1-4	many	TGTGCCACCAGCAGAGCTCGACACGTTACAACTAATGAAAAACTGTTTTTT	CATSRARHVTTNEKLFF
-	TRBV11-2	TRBJ2-1	-	TGTGCCAGCAGGTCGGGTTTTGAGCAGTTCTTC	CASRSGFEQFF
-	TRBV5-1	TRBJ2-2	-	TGCGCCAGCAGCTTGGTCTCCGAGTCCGGGGAGCTGTTTTTT	CASSLVSESGELFF
-	TRBV6-1	TRBJ1-6	-	TGTGCCAGCAGTCCAACAGCTTATAATTCACCCCTCCACTTT	CASSPTAYNSPLHF
-	TRBV24-1	TRBJ1-5	many	TGTGCCACCAGTGAGGGCAGGAGCAATCAGCCCCAGCATTTT	CATSEGRSNQPQHF
-	TRBV5-1	TRBJ2-7	few	TGCGCCAGCAGCTTGGTTGGGAACTCCTACGAGCAGTACTTC	CASSLVGNSYEQYF
-	TRBV7-9	TRBJ2-6	many	TGTGCCAGCAGGACGATGGGATCTGGGGCCAACGTCCTGACTTTC	CASRTMGSGANVLTF
-	TRBV20-1	TRBJ2-1	many	TGCAGTGCTAGAATTGGTGGGGCCGGCCACAATGAGCAGTTCTTC	CSARIGGAGHNEQFF
TRBD2	TRBV12-3/TRBV12-4	TRBJ2-3	many	TGTGCCAGCACCCAATGGGGGGGACTAGCGGGGATCGGAACTAGCACAGATACGCAGTATTTT	CASTQWGGLAGIGTSTDTQYF
TRBD1	TRBV12-5	TRBJ1-1	-	TGTGCTAGTAGCCAGGGACAGACTTACGGGGACACTGAAGCTTTCTTT	CASSQGQTYGDTEAFF
-	TRBV11-3	TRBJ1-2	many	TGTGCCAGCAGCTCTGGGACACCCAATCTTATCACCTTC	CASSSGTPNLITF
TRBD2	TRBV4-1	TRBJ2-7	many	TGCGCCAGCAGCCAACTAGGGACTAGCTCCGAGCAGTACTTC	CASSQLGTSSEQYF
-	TRBV5-1	TRBJ1-6	-	TGCGCCAGCAGCTTGGCCCCGGGGGATTCACCCCTCCACTTT	CASSLAPGDSPLHF
-	TRBV7-2	TRBJ2-5	many	TGTGCCAGCAGCTTAGGAGACTATCAAGAGACCCAGTACTTC	CASSLGDYQETQYF
TRBD1	TRBV18	TRBJ1-1	few	TGTGCCAGCTCACCGGGGGGACAGCTGAACACTGAAGCTTTCTTT	CASSPGGQLNTEAFF
TRBD2	TRBV7-8	TRBJ2-7	few	TGTGCCAGCAGCTCCCGGACTAGCGGGAGATACGAGCAGTACTTC	CASSSRTSGRYEQYF
-	TRBV30	TRBJ1-3	-	TGTGCCTGGAGCTCAGGACACGGAAACACCATATATTTT	CAWSSGHGNTIYF
-	TRBV25-1	TRBJ1-1	many	TGTGCCAGCAGTGGCGCAACCGGGACCCCCACTGAAGCTTTCTTT	CASSGATGTPTEAFF
TRBD2	TRBV3-1	TRBJ2-1	-	TGTGCCAGCAGCCGCGGACTAGCGGGAGTATTGGTTTCCTACAATGAGCAGTTCTTC	CASSRGLAGVLVSYNEQFF
-	TRBV2	TRBJ2-2	-	TGTGCCAGCAGATCCGGGACCGTTAACACCGGGGAGCTGTTTTTT	CASRSGTVNTGELFF
-	TRBV30	TRBJ2-7	few	TGTGCCTGGAGCGGGGACTGGTCCTACGAGCAGTACTTC	CAWSGDWSYEQYF
-	TRBV6-5	TRBJ1-1	many	TGTGCCAGCAGTTACCCGGGGCTGTACACTGAAGCTTTCTTT	CASSYPGLYTEAFF